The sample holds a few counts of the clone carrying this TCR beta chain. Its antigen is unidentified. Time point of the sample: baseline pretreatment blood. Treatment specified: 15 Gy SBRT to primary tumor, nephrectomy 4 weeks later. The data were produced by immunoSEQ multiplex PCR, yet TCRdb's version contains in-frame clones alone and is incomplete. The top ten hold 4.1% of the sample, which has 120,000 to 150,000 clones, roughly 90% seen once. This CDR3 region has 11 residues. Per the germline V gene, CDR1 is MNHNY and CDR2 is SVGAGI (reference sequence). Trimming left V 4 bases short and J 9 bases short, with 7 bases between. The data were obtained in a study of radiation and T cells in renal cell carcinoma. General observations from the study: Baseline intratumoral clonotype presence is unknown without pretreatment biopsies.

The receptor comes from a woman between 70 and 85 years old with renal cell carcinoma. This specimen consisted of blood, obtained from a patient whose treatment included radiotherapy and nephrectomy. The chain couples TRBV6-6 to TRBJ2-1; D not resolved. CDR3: CASSWVSEQFF. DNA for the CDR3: TGTGCCAGCAGTTGGGTGAGTGAGCAGTTCTTC.